These T cell receptor beta chains were read from a single sample in a study of HIV-infected children after antiretroviral therapy interruption. MiXCR was run by TCRdb on the 3' RACE reads, yielding one entry per CDR3 protein. The data contain more than 12,000 distinct CDR3 sequences, 3.4% of them singletons. Specimen: CD45RO+ CD8+ T cells from PBMCs, pooled from several time points, collected from a donor given antiretroviral therapy, either interrupted or continuous. The receptor source for this set is a pool of human donors with HIV. The CDR3 runs from the conserved cysteine through the conserved F or W.

>TRBV10-3|TRBJ2-7|13
CADRAARTFEQYF
>TRBV28|TRBJ1-5|15
CASSRSINSNQPQHF
>TRBV28|TRBJ1-5|14
CASSPRTEGQPQHF
>TRBV9|TRBJ2-7|14
CASSVASGNYEQYF
>TRBV15|TRBJ2-4|18
CATSSARSGEGERNIQYF
>TRBV7-2|TRBJ2-1|13
CASSLVSAGEQFF
>TRBV13|TRBJ2-1|13
CASSLGDDNEQFF
>TRBV21-1|TRBJ2-1|15
CASSQSGSEYNEQFF
>TRBV7-9|TRBJ1-1|13
CASSLGGPTEAFF
>TRBV20-1|TRBJ2-5|15
CSARGQGGEQETQYF
>TRBV20-1|TRBJ2-3|14
CGGSGGHHIDTQYF
>TRBV5-4|TRBJ1-5|16
CASSLEGGVGSQPQHF
>TRBV7-8|TRBJ2-3|17
CASSLGFIRGSTDTQYF
>TRBV12-5|TRBJ2-7|15
CASGSWEDNLYEQYF
>TRBV3-1|TRBJ2-3|16
CASSRRGLAGPDTQYF
>TRBV10-3|TRBJ1-1|15
CAIRREAGANTEAFF
>TRBV27|TRBJ1-6|14
CASSLAATLRALHF
>TRBV27|TRBJ2-7|13
CASSPGSPYEQYF
>TRBV10-2|TRBJ2-2|17
CASSEGTEGPNTGELFF
>TRBV18|TRBJ1-1|14
CASSIGPGNTEAFF
>TRBV5-1|TRBJ2-2|14
CASSLGRGAGELFF
>TRBV6-4|TRBJ2-1|15
CASSPLAGAYNEQFF